This T cell receptor (beta chain) comes out of a study of OX40 agonist ivuxolimab in advanced cancers. With respect to the entire study: The costimulatory receptor OX40 (CD134) was targeted by ivuxolimab, a fully human IgG2 agonistic monoclonal antibody. Intravenous ivuxolimab was administered to patients every 2 weeks at six dose levels: 0.01, 0.1, 0.3, 1.5, 3 and 10 mg/kg. Of the approximately 54 dose-escalation patients, hepatocellular carcinoma was present in approximately 20, melanoma in approximately 15, renal cell carcinoma in 9 and head and neck cancer in 9. The dose-escalation cohort was around 83% male with a mean age of about 65 years, ranging from roughly 23 to 79. Prior anti-PD-1, anti-PD-L1 or anti-CTLA-4 therapy was permitted, and approximately 40% of dose-escalation patients had received checkpoint inhibitors. Partial responses were achieved by three dose-escalation patients, of whom one had hepatocellular carcinoma and two had cutaneous melanoma. The point of sequencing TCRbeta in the periphery was to test whether ivuxolimab changed TCR sequence diversity and drove clonal T-cell expansion. The monotherapy dose-escalation portion (N of about 49 patients) of the phase I ivuxolimab trial is reported in the paper. What the study reported, not specific to this receptor: In the 0.1-3.0 mg/kg groups, partial responders had among the lowest normalized peripheral clonal expansion, particularly in CD8+ T cells. The antigen specificity of the peripheral T cells that underwent clonal expansion was not determined. At doses from 0.1 to 3.0 mg/kg, clonal expansion was seen in both CD4+ and CD8+ blood T cells between baseline and week 6. Low levels of normalized T-cell clonal expansion were also seen in some nonresponding patients. After ivuxolimab, expanded clones were on average more numerous among CD8+ T cells than among CD4+ T cells.

About this clone: The antigen this receptor binds is unknown. The record has no base qualities; no much larger clone is one base away.

CDR1 and CDR2 are read off the germline V gene as SGHRS and YFSETQ. The V end loses 3 bases and the J end loses 9 bases, and a stretch of 15 bases separates them. From the cysteine up to the phenylalanine, the CDR3 has a length of 13 residues. The CDR3 DNA has 39 bases and is translated from base 1. The trial excluded patients who had a history of autoimmune disease or were on systemic immunosuppression. In every dose cohort, peripheral blood was drawn for TCR sequencing at baseline, cycle 4 day 1, and cycle 7 day 1. The samples were drawn from a first-in-human, open-label, multicenter phase I dose-escalation trial of ivuxolimab. Adults with locally advanced or metastatic head and neck squamous cell, hepatocellular, melanoma or renal cell carcinoma were enrolled in the trial. Before TCR sequencing, CD4+ T cells and CD8+ T cells were sorted from peripheral blood as separate populations. Genomic DNA was isolated from the sorted cells so that the TCRbeta CDR3 region could be sequenced. The immunoSEQ Assay was used for sequencing of TCRbeta CDR3 regions. Not all clones reach the TCRdb copy of this immuneACCESS table, which keeps in-frame sequences only. Checked studies attribute under half of the gap to unresolved V genes and leave the rest unexplained. The sample data list approximately 76,000 clones, and approximately 86% of these were observed just once. The leading ten clones occupy under 1% of the sample.

This sequence uses TRBV5-1 and TRBJ1-1; no D gene can be assigned with confidence. The sequencing here drew on CD4+ or CD8+ T cells sorted from blood, taken in a trial of the OX40 agonist ivuxolimab. The TCR was taken from an adult with an advanced solid tumor such as melanoma, head and neck, liver or kidney cancer. The CDR3 reads CASSYNAEPQAFF. The sequenced DNA: TGCGCCAGCAGCTATAACGCGGAACCGCAAGCTTTCTTT.